The sequence of this TCR beta chain was determined in a study of blood T cell repertoires in COVID-19. Overall study context: In each case, the material was cDNA or gDNA derived from T cells, B-cell-depleted T cells, or PBMCs.

In the original analysis: Reference gene primer amplification yielded estimated nucleated cell counts. Method: immunoSEQ multiplex PCR; TCRdb's copy keeps in-frame clones and lacks some. V, J and clone size were drawn from that table, and D and trimming were deduced from the DNA. This sample yields some 500,000 clones, of which 85% to 90% are seen a single time; less than 9% belongs to the top ten. V lost 0 bases and J lost 8, with 13 bases in between. The CDR3 has 14 residues. Per germline, CDR1 LNHDA and CDR2 SQIVND (reference sequence). The sequencing sample was made of peripheral blood. This clonotype originated in a woman between 50 and 59 years old with COVID-19, enrolled during active disease. This chain links TRBV19 with TRBJ1-2; D is undetermined. The CDR3 region is CASSIDRRRRGYTF. CDR3 DNA: TGTGCCAGTAGTATAGATCGTAGGAGACGGGGCTACACCTTC.